This paragraph reports one T cell receptor (beta chain). As yet, its antigen is unknown. The data were taken from a study of T cell responses to AZD1222 COVID-19 vaccine. Study-wide results and limits: None of the repertoires were sampled until the peak T cell response had passed. At baseline, just a handful of AZD1222 recipients tested seropositive. Donors were chiefly white British, with a greater number of females, and clonal diversity was perhaps underestimated.

TCRdb keeps only in-frame clones here, not all; method: immunoSEQ multiplex PCR. The data show about 130,000 clones, with about 91% seen just once and less than 2% held by the top ten. Germline V lookup: CDR1 SGHTA, CDR2 FQGNSA. The CDR3 loop spans 14 amino acids. V lost 5 bases to trimming and J lost 0 bases, with 10 bases between them. The chain carries TRBV7-2 and TRBJ1-1; D is unresolved. The material was peripheral blood, obtained on day 0 of AZD1222 vaccination. The TCR was taken from an adult in good health. CDR3 amino acids: CASSGYRLNTEAFF. In nucleotides, the CDR3 is TGTGCCAGCAGCGGATATCGGTTGAACACTGAAGCTTTCTTT.